This T cell receptor beta chain was sequenced in a study of T cells after yellow fever vaccination (dated by TCRdb to the late 2010s). The study in broad terms: The SMART-Seq v4 Ultra Low Input RNA kit was used to prepare libraries from fractions with low cell numbers. To track T-cell clones before and after primary and booster YFV17D yellow fever vaccination, bulk TCR alpha and beta repertoires were sequenced longitudinally. Two healthy male donors made up the cohort, one aged 18 to 30 years and the other aged 30 to 40 years. Blood samples were taken at several timepoints before and after primary and secondary immunization, and bulk PBMC replicates and cell subsets were isolated. General study outcomes and caveats: Computational filtering was needed because FACS-sorted repertoires could contain abundant contaminating clonotypes from the bulk population. The study included only two donors, which limits how far the findings can be generalized. A small share of clonotypes occurred in both CD4 and CD8 compartments, likely arising from convergent recombination. Most clones expanded after primary vaccination were re-detected after the booster (approximately 95% of CD4 and 88% of CD8), suggesting broad memory maintenance. The secondary T-cell response was weaker than the primary response but faster, peaking on day 5 instead of day 15.

The treatment or condition tag for this specimen amounts to: live attenuated yellow fever vaccine strain. PBMCs were isolated from peripheral blood using a standard Ficoll-Paque protocol. Dynabeads CD4 and CD8 positive selection kits were used to isolate the CD4 and CD8 T-cell fractions. TriZol was used to extract RNA from bulk PBMCs, from CD4 and CD8 fractions, and from dextramer-positive and dextramer-negative fractions. This clonotype was seen repeatedly, ten times or more. Its specific antigen is unknown. The sample holds no much larger clone one base away, and base qualities are not on file. TCRdb records Illumina NovaSeq 6000 as the sequencer. Synthesis of TCR cDNA relied on 5'RACE template switching, a step that introduced a universal primer site along with unique molecular identifiers. cDNA synthesis was primed from both the TCR alpha and TCR beta constant segments. Libraries were amplified in two PCR steps, with sample barcodes and sequencing adapters added in the second step. Sequencing of the libraries was done on either Illumina HiSeq 2500 (2x100 bp) or NovaSeq (2x150 bp). Under the source paper's analysis protocol: Demultiplexing of reads and collapsing into UMI consensus sequences were performed with MIGEC, and V(D)J alignment was carried out with MiXCR. Vaccine-responding clonotypes were defined with edgeR using replicate PBMC samples, requiring FDR below 0.01 and a log2 fold change above 5 up to day 15. Each bulk clonotype received a CD4 or CD8 identity based on whether the sequenced CD4 or CD8 repertoire contained that clonotype at higher abundance. TCRdb took the public reads, trimmed them with fastp at Q25, ran MiXCR for clone calling and kept in-frame beta chains. Rows with a matching CDR3 protein are joined into one entry that keeps the most common DNA and genes. These V and J calls are TCRdb output, not the study's own analysis. The sample contains 150,000 to 200,000 distinct CDR3 sequences, approximately 9.7% of them found a single time. Roughly 36% of the sample lies in the top ten.

The TCR comes from a man between 18 and 29 years old who received the YFV17D yellow fever vaccine. Material: CD8+ T cells sorted from PBMCs, obtained 45 days after the yellow fever booster vaccination.

The CDR3 region has the sequence CASSSPTAKNIQYF. In nucleotides, the sequence is TGTGCCAGCAGCTCCCCTACCGCCAAAAACATTCAGTACTTC. The chain employs TRBV5-5 and TRBJ2-4; a confident D gene designation cannot be given. The CDR3 numbers 14 residues from cysteine through phenylalanine. This entry keeps only the CDR3 DNA: 42 bases, framed from base 1. The germline ends are 8 bases apart after V is trimmed by 3 bases and J by 1 base. The germline V gene (reference sequence) specifies SGHKS as CDR1 and YYEKEE as CDR2.